Each of the 16 T cell receptor beta chains below was sequenced from the same sample in a study of neurological immune-mediated disorders. TCRdb fed the 5' RACE reads into MiXCR, producing one record per CDR3 protein. The sample gives roughly 57,000 distinct CDR3 sequences, around 24% of which show up once; over 4.5% is in the top ten. Noted time point: technical triplicate 2. The specimen sequenced was PBMCs. The receptors were sampled from a man aged 60-69 years with HTLV-1-associated myelopathy (HAM/TSP).

There are many counts of this clonotype. The chain employs TRBV20-1 and TRBJ1-2; D is possibly TRBD1 (5 bases). Germline V lookup: CDR1 DFQATT, CDR2 SNEGSKA (reference sequence). V lost 1 base and J lost 1, with 16 bases in between. This CDR3 is built from 16 residues. The CDR3 here is CSARVGVGGGNYGYTF. The DNA for the CDR3 is TGCAGTGCTAGAGTGGGGGTGGGGGGAGGTAACTATGGCTACACCTTC.

The chain couples TRBV7-8 to TRBJ2-3; D perhaps matches TRBD1 (5 bases). Trimming shortened V by 5 bases and J by 2 bases, and 11 bases separated the two germline ends. The germline gives CDR1 SGHVS, CDR2 FQNEAQ. The CDR3 totals 14 residues. The CDR3 sequence is CASSKGLNTDTQYF. DNA of the CDR3: TGTGCCAGCAGCAAGGGGCTTAACACAGATACGCAGTATTTT.

This clonotype turned up a few times. The rearrangement joins TRBV7-2 to TRBJ2-1; D might be TRBD2 (5 bases). Germline V CDR1 and CDR2: SGHTA, FQGNSA. The length of the CDR3 is 15 residues. The V end lost 7 bases, the J end lost 4 bases, and 17 bases lay between the germline ends. The CDR3 region is CASTNVGGRYNEQFF. CDR3 DNA: TGTGCCAGCACAAACGTGGGCGGGCGATACAATGAGCAGTTCTTC.

This clonotype was recorded once. Germline is not matched at one junction end, which may reflect a read error. The chain uses TRBV5-1 and TRBJ1-5; tentative D call: TRBD1 (5 bases). The CDR3 spans 13 residues. Germline loops: CDR1 SGHRS, CDR2 YFSETQ. Here the CDR3 reads CASSWGPEKPKHF. The CDR3 region has the DNA TGCGCCAGCAGCTGGGGCCCCGAGAAGCCCAAGCATTTT.

The V call is TRBV27, the J call TRBJ2-3, with a weak D call TRBD2 (5 bases). Germline assignment: CDR1 MNHEY and CDR2 SMNVEV (reference sequence). Trimming took off 0 bases at V and 0 bases at J, with 10 bases between the two ends. The CDR3 length is 16 residues. As DNA, the CDR3 is TGTGCCAGCAGTTTATCTCGGGGTAGGAGCACAGATACGCAGTATTTT. It codes for CASSLSRGRSTDTQYF.

The rearrangement uses TRBV29-1 and TRBJ2-5, with D possibly being TRBD1 (6 bases). The CDR3 extends over 13 amino acids. V was pared by 1 base and J by 4 bases, with 10 bases between. Germline lookup yields CDR1 SQVTM and CDR2 ANQGSEA. CDR3 amino acids: CSVEGRGRETQYF. In nucleotides, the CDR3 is TGCAGCGTTGAAGGCAGGGGAAGAGAGACCCAGTACTTC.

The sample holds many counts of this clonotype. The chain links TRBV3-1 to TRBJ2-7; D unclear. Deletions cut 0 bases from V and 0 bases from J, with 6 bases between. The CDR3 consists of 14 residues. Germline V lookup: CDR1 LGHDT, CDR2 YNNKEL (reference sequence). CDR3 coding DNA: TGTGCCAGCAGCCAAGATCAAAACTCCTACGAGCAGTACTTC. This translates into CASSQDQNSYEQYF.

This clonotype was observed at least ten times. The J gene is TRBJ2-1, the V gene TRBV5-1, with TRBD1 as a possible D gene (6 bases). Germline V gene data show CDR1 as SGHRS and CDR2 as YFSETQ. The CDR3 is 16 amino acids. V was pared by 4 bases and J by 3 bases, with 17 bases between. CDR3 protein: CASSPQQRGNYNEQFF. The DNA for the CDR3 is TGCGCCAGCAGCCCCCAACAAAGGGGGAACTACAATGAGCAGTTCTTC.

This clonotype was counted ten times or more. This chain joins TRBV20-1 and TRBJ2-7; 7 bases agree with TRBD1. The CDR3 extends over 13 amino acids. J was trimmed by 0 bases and V by 5 bases; bases with no gene match: 4. CDR1 is DFQATT, CDR2 SNEGSKA, per germline (reference sequence). The chain's CDR3 is CSASGTASYEQYF. CDR3 bases: TGCAGTGCTTCCGGGACAGCCTCCTACGAGCAGTACTTC.

At least ten counts were recorded for this clonotype. V and J are TRBV6-5 and TRBJ2-1, with 9 bases lining up with TRBD2. V was clipped by 6 bases and J by 10 bases; unmatched bases: 7. CDR3 length equals 13 residues. Germline V gene lookup returns CDR1 MNHEY and CDR2 SVGAGI. The CDR3, as DNA: TGTGCCAGCAGCCCCCTTAGCGGGAGAGAGCAGTTCTTC. This sequence encodes CASSPLSGREQFF.

A remark on this clonotype: A much larger clone is a single base away; this may be a read error. Because the CDR3 is missing its conserved closing phenylalanine or tryptophan, this is likely a read error. This rearrangement joins TRBV27 to TRBJ2-7; D not certain. V was shortened by 4 bases and J by 3 bases, with 13 bases between the two germline ends. This CDR3 has 14 residues. CDR1 and CDR2 (germline): MNHEY, SMNVEV (reference sequence). CDR3 bases: TGTGCCAGCAGTTCCCAGCTAAACCTCTACGAGCAGTACTAC. Translation gives CASSSQLNLYEQYY.

This clonotype is deemed medium-sized (0.01 to 0.1%). This chain links TRBV20-1 with TRBJ1-3, with a tentative D call TRBD1 (5 bases). V lost 3 bases and J lost 4, with 7 bases in between. The CDR3 consists of 12 residues. The germline V gene has CDR1 DFQATT and CDR2 SNEGSKA (reference sequence). The CDR3 protein is CSARTVGNTIYF. The CDR3 DNA sequence: TGCAGTGCTAGGACAGTCGGAAACACCATATATTTT.

The sample holds many counts of this clonotype. The chain joins TRBV11-1 to TRBJ2-7, with 10 bases identical to TRBD2. J was trimmed by 2 bases and V by 5 bases; bases with no gene match: 3. This CDR3 has 14 residues. Germline lookup yields CDR1 SGHAT and CDR2 FQDESV (reference sequence). The CDR3: CASSRTSGPYEQYF. The CDR3 bases are TGTGCCAGCAGCCGGACTAGCGGACCCTACGAGCAGTACTTC.

The rearrangement links TRBV11-2 to TRBJ1-1; D gene uncertain. V was cut by 4 bases and J by 4 bases, with 7 bases left in between. In germline, CDR1 is SGHAT, CDR2 FQNNGV. The CDR3 contains 12 residues. CDR3 sequence reads: CASSSRFTEAFF. The CDR3 DNA follows: TGTGCCAGCAGCTCCAGGTTCACTGAAGCTTTCTTT.

As concerns this clonotype: It is unclear where the CDR3 begins or ends on the DNA, so no DNA is shown, and the CDR3 is as TCRdb lists it. The chain couples TRBV5-6 to TRBJ2-7; the table's D call, TRBD1, was not checked against the DNA. Ends included, the CDR3 has 22 residues. From germline, CDR1 is SGHDT and CDR2 YYEEEE. CDR3 region: CASSFYICSAADAGTGMTEQYF.

In its sample, this clonotype was seen many times. The chain employs TRBV15 and TRBJ2-5, with TRBD2 identical over 10 bases. The V segment lost 0 bases and the J segment 0 bases; nucleotides outside the gene matches: 10. This CDR3 spans 19 amino acids. Germline V lookup: CDR1 LNHNV, CDR2 YYDKDF (reference sequence). In DNA, the CDR3 is TGTGCCACCAGCAGAGATGCGGCTAGCGGGAGCCGGTACCAAGAGACCCAGTACTTC. This encodes CATSRDAASGSRYQETQYF. Based on the CDR3 plus reference TRBV15 and TRBJ2-5, the full variable domain is DAMVIQNPRYQVTQFGKPVTLSCSQTLNHNVMYWYQQKSSQAPKLLFHYYDKDFNNEADTPDNFQSRRPNTSFCFLDIRSPGLGDTAMYLCATSRDAASGSRYQETQYFGPGTRLLVL.